This TCR beta chain came from a study of OX40 agonist ivuxolimab in advanced cancers. Clones were sequenced by immunoSEQ multiplex PCR, and TCRdb holds only the in-frame ones, with some missing. The sample comprises 65,000 to 85,000 clones, more than 90% of which are singletons, and about 0.61% rests with the top ten. The germline V gene encodes CDR1 MNHNS and CDR2 SASEGT. This CDR3 is built from 14 residues. V lost 3 bases to trimming and J lost 5 bases, with 10 bases between them. V gene TRBV6-1 combines with J gene TRBJ1-4; tentatively, D is TRBD1 (6 bases). This TCR derives from an adult with an advanced solid tumor such as melanoma, head and neck, liver or kidney cancer. Sample: CD4+ or CD8+ T cells sorted from blood, taken in a trial of the OX40 agonist ivuxolimab. In nucleotides, the CDR3 is TGTGCCAGCAGTGACGGACAGACCAATGAAAAACTGTTTTTT. As protein: CASSDGQTNEKLFF.